A selection of T cell receptor beta chains follows, all from one sample in a study of T cells after yellow fever vaccination. TCRdb itself ran the 5' RACE reads through MiXCR, one entry per CDR3 protein. The repertoire consists of around 70,000 distinct CDR3 sequences, with roughly 6.9% occurring once and the leading ten covering about 32%. The sample consisted of CD8+ T cells sorted from PBMCs, taken about 5 days after the first yellow fever vaccination. These receptors originate from a young man who received the YFV17D yellow fever vaccine. The CDR3 runs from the conserved cysteine through the conserved F or W. The D gene is left open where the match is weak. A row's size may be missing; if present it is once, few, many or a size class.

>TRBV6-5|NA|TRBJ2-2|NA
TGTGCCAGCAGTTACCGGGGTCGAGACACCGGGGAGCTGTTTTTT
CASSYRGRDTGELFF
>TRBV3-1|few|TRBJ2-1|TRBD1
TGTGCCAGCAGCCATTGGTTGACAGGGGCCTACTCCTACAATGAGCAGTTCTTC
CASSHWLTGAYSYNEQFF
>TRBV12-3/TRBV12-4|many|TRBJ1-1|TRBD1
TGTGCCAGCAGAGAGACAGGGGGTTACACTGAAGCTTTCTTT
CASRETGGYTEAFF
>TRBV13|many|TRBJ2-1|NA
TGTGCCAGCAGGTTCAGGGGGGGTCCTTCGGGTGAGCAGTTCTTC
CASRFRGGPSGEQFF
>TRBV11-3|few|TRBJ2-1|NA
TGTGCCAGCAGCTACCAACCGGCGGATGAGCAGTTCTTC
CASSYQPADEQFF
>TRBV27|many|TRBJ2-5|NA
TGTGCCAGCAGTTTATTGGGCAAACAAGAGACCCAGTACTTC
CASSLLGKQETQYF
>TRBV12-3/TRBV12-4|few|TRBJ1-4|TRBD1
TGTGCCAGCAGTTTGACAGGGTCTTTTAATGAAAAACTGTTTTTT
CASSLTGSFNEKLFF
>TRBV2|NA|TRBJ2-3|TRBD1
TGTACCATCAAAGTCAACAGGGGGACTCTAGCGTTCTTCACAGATACGCAGTATTTT
CTIKVNRGTLAFFTDTQYF
>TRBV18|many|TRBJ2-2|NA
TGTGCCAGCTCTACCAGTCAGCCCACCGGGGAGCTGTTTTTT
CASSTSQPTGELFF
>TRBV19|NA|TRBJ2-7|NA
TGTGCCAGTAGTATGGGCCAGGGGAGGGCCTACGAGCAGTACTTC
CASSMGQGRAYEQYF
>TRBV24-1|many|TRBJ2-2|NA
TGTGCCACCAGTGAACGAATAGGGGAGCTGTTTTTT
CATSERIGELFF
>TRBV19|NA|TRBJ2-1|NA
TGTGCCAGTAGTATAACTAGAGGCTGGAATGAGCAGTTCTTC
CASSITRGWNEQFF
>TRBV10-2|many|TRBJ1-4|NA
TGCGCCAGCCGGGGCCTTAATGAAAAACTGTTTTTT
CASRGLNEKLFF
>TRBV25-1|NA|TRBJ2-2|NA
TGTGCCAGCATACAGGGAGAAACCGGGGAGCTGTTTTTT
CASIQGETGELFF